The subject of this entry is one T cell receptor beta chain. Germline values: CDR1 MNHEY, CDR2 SMNVEV (reference sequence). CDR3 length: 15 amino acids. The V gene lost 3 bases and the J gene lost 0 bases, with 9 bases spanning the gap. This record comes from a study of blood T cell repertoires in COVID-19. At the level of the study: T cells, B-cell-depleted T cells, or PBMCs provided the cDNA or gDNA that served as material.

Original analysis: Amplification of reference gene primers was used by the study to estimate nucleated cell counts. The method was immunoSEQ multiplex PCR; TCRdb's version includes in-frame clones alone and lacks a portion of them. V and J calls plus clone size are reproduced from that table; the DNA served to infer D and trimming. In the table there are about 49,000 clones, approximately 87% of which are singletons. The receptor comes from a woman older than 75 with COVID-19, enrolled during active disease. The chain is built from TRBV27 and TRBJ2-1; D is unclear. The specimen was peripheral blood. DNA for the CDR3: TGTGCCAGCAGTTTTTCGCCGGGCTCCTACAATGAGCAGTTCTTC. The encoded protein is CASSFSPGSYNEQFF.